The 21 T cell receptor beta chains below were found in one sample sequenced in a study of CD8 T cells in Susac syndrome. Random-hexamer reverse transcription was applied to about 0.45 to 1 ug RNA. TCRdb reprocessed the immunoSEQ multiplex PCR reads via MiXCR and lists one record per CDR3 protein. Here the sample spans around 190,000 distinct CDR3 sequences, about 95% being singletons. Material: CD8+ T cells from PBMCs. These receptors came from a human donor with multiple sclerosis.

This clonotype came up once. The chain uses TRBV9 and TRBJ1-2; D may be TRBD1 (5 bases). CDR3 size: 15 residues. V gave up 0 bases and J gave up 1 base, with 10 bases separating them. Germline CDR1 is SGDLS and CDR2 is YYNGEE. The CDR3 DNA reads as TGTGCCAGCAGCGTAGGGGGCATGGATAACTATGGCTACACCTTC. This translates into CASSVGGMDNYGYTF.

V usage is TRBV4-1 and J usage is TRBJ1-2; tentative D call: TRBD1 (6 bases). The CDR3 is 15 amino acids. The V gene's germline CDR1 is MGHRA and CDR2 YSYEKL. The germline V and J ends were trimmed by 0 bases and 0 bases, with 8 bases remaining between them. The CDR3 region is CASSQEGAPNYGYTF. For the CDR3, the DNA is TGCGCCAGCAGCCAAGAGGGGGCCCCTAACTATGGCTACACCTTC.

The J gene is TRBJ2-3, the V gene TRBV5-1, with 10 bases that match TRBD2. This CDR3 contains 18 residues. CDR1 and CDR2 (germline): SGHRS, YFSETQ. V lost 4 bases and J lost 6; bases outside the gene matches: 17. DNA of the CDR3: TGCGCCAGCAGCCAGTATCGGACTAGCGGCCTGGTTGCGGATACGCAGTATTTT. Amino acids: CASSQYRTSGLVADTQYF.

The J gene is TRBJ2-6, the V gene TRBV7-8, with D hard to call. Germline CDR1 is SGHVS and CDR2 is FQNEAQ. The CDR3 is made up of 18 amino acids. The V gene lost 1 base and the J gene lost 0 bases, with 13 bases spanning the gap. This chain's CDR3 is CASSLVPRIYSGANVLTF. As DNA, the CDR3 is TGTGCCAGCAGCTTAGTGCCGCGGATCTACTCTGGGGCCAACGTCCTGACTTTC.

This clonotype was seen only once. The V and J genes are TRBV12-3 or TRBV12-4 and TRBJ1-2; D is uncertain. There are 15 residues in the CDR3. V was cut by 8 bases and J by 3 bases, with 19 bases left in between. CDR3 in DNA: TGTGCCAGCGGCCCAGCCGGGGAGGCGGACTATGGCTACACCTTC. Encoded protein: CASGPAGEADYGYTF.

The chain links TRBV2 to TRBJ1-1; D possibly corresponds to TRBD1 (5 bases). V lost 5 bases to trimming and J lost 1 base, with 14 bases between them. This CDR3 contains 15 residues. The germline gives CDR1 SNHLY, CDR2 FYNNEI. CDR3 residues: CASSPKQTANTEAFF. CDR3 in DNA: TGTGCCAGCAGTCCTAAACAGACAGCGAACACTGAAGCTTTCTTT.

This chain connects TRBV19 to TRBJ1-2; D is unresolved. The CDR3 is made up of 13 amino acids. CDR1 LNHDA and CDR2 SQIVND come from the germline V gene (reference sequence). Trimming removed 7 bases at V and 2 bases at J, with 11 bases between. The CDR3 DNA reads TGTGCCAGTATTCCGAGCGGGAACTATGGCTACACCTTC. As protein: CASIPSGNYGYTF.

V gene TRBV29-1 combines with J gene TRBJ2-7; D may be TRBD2 (6 bases). The CDR3 consists of 13 residues. Trimming took off 6 bases at V and 3 bases at J, with 15 bases between the two ends. CDR1 SQVTM and CDR2 ANQGSEA come from the germline V gene. The CDR3 region has the DNA TGCAGCGTGGGGAGGCTAGACGGCTACGAGCAGTACTTC. It codes for CSVGRLDGYEQYF.

The chain carries TRBV6-5 and TRBJ2-3; 9 bases match TRBD2. V lost 4 bases to trimming and J lost 0 bases; unmatched junction nucleotides: 2. Germline V gene lookup returns CDR1 MNHEY and CDR2 SVGAGI. There are 15 residues in the CDR3. In nucleotides, the CDR3 is TGTGCCAGCAGTTTGGCGGGAGGGAGCACAGATACGCAGTATTTT. It is translated as CASSLAGGSTDTQYF.

This CDR3 is CSARSSGRLWAQYF. CDR3 DNA: TGCAGCGCCCGGAGTAGCGGGAGGCTTTGGGCGCAGTATTTT. The chain uses TRBV29-1 and TRBJ2-3; TRBD2 aligns across 10 bases. V trimming: 7 bases; J trimming: 10 bases; junction bases outside the gene matches: 14. The CDR3 length is 14 residues. CDR1 is SQVTM, CDR2 ANQGSEA, per germline.

The V gene is TRBV27, the J gene TRBJ2-7, with D perhaps matching TRBD1 (5 bases). The CDR3 has 12 residues. Trimming shortened V by 7 bases and J by 3 bases, and 10 bases separated the two germline ends. CDR1 and CDR2 from the germline V gene are MNHEY and SMNVEV (reference sequence). The CDR3 protein is CASKQGSYEQYF. In DNA, the CDR3 is TGTGCCAGCAAGCAGGGAAGCTACGAGCAGTACTTC.

The genes are TRBV12-3 or TRBV12-4 and TRBJ2-5; D remains unclear. Trimming took off 7 bases at V and 5 bases at J, with 17 bases between the two ends. The CDR3 consists of 14 residues. The CDR3 nucleotides are TGTGCCAGCACCTCGCCGGGCCTTGGGGAGACCCAGTACTTC. It is translated as CASTSPGLGETQYF.

This chain connects TRBV10-3 to TRBJ1-1; D possibly corresponds to TRBD1 (5 bases). Trimming pared 8 bases from V and 4 bases from J, leaving 14 bases between. This CDR3 is built from 13 residues. Germline CDR1 and CDR2: ENHRY and SYGVKD. This chain's CDR3 is CAIVPLGGTEAFF. Written as DNA, the CDR3 is TGTGCCATCGTCCCCCTGGGGGGCACTGAAGCTTTCTTT.

The genes are TRBV7-8 and TRBJ2-5, with D hard to call. The CDR3 extends over 15 amino acids. The germline gives CDR1 SGHVS, CDR2 FQNEAQ. V was shortened by 0 bases and J by 5 bases, with 13 bases between the two germline ends. The CDR3 loop is CASSLALGYGETQYF. The CDR3 nucleotides are TGTGCCAGCAGCTTAGCGTTGGGGTATGGGGAGACCCAGTACTTC.

V is TRBV9 and J is TRBJ1-6; D is perhaps TRBD1 (6 bases). This CDR3 is built from 16 residues. V lost 4 bases, J lost 0 bases, and 11 bases lay in between. Per the germline V gene, CDR1 is SGDLS and CDR2 is YYNGEE. The CDR3 spells CASSRTESSYNSPLHF. The CDR3 nucleotides are TGTGCCAGCAGCCGGACAGAAAGCTCCTATAATTCACCCCTCCACTTT. Filled out from reference TRBV9 and TRBJ1-6, the complete variable domain reads DSGVTQTPKHLITATGQRVTLRCSPRSGDLSVYWYQQSLDQGLQFLIQYYNGEERAKGNILERFSAQQFPDLHSELNLSSLELGDSALYFCASSRTESSYNSPLHFGNGTRLTVT.

The rearrangement links TRBV19 to TRBJ1-2; 7 bases are a match to TRBD1. V dropped 10 bases and J dropped 2; count of bases not matched to a gene: 4. Germline V gene sequence: CDR1 LNHDA, CDR2 SQIVND (reference sequence). The CDR3 has 12 amino acids. CDR3 region: CATQGQNYGYTF. The CDR3 region has the DNA TGTGCCACCCAGGGACAGAACTATGGCTACACCTTC. Filled out from reference TRBV19 and TRBJ1-2, the complete variable domain reads DGGITQSPKYLFRKEGQNVTLSCEQNLNHDAMYWYRQDPGQGLRLIYYSQIVNDFQKGDIAEGYSVSREKKESFPLTVTSAQKNPTAFYLCATQGQNYGYTFGSGTRLTVV.

The chain carries TRBV7-9 and TRBJ2-5, with D possibly being TRBD2 (6 bases). The CDR3 length is 13 residues. In germline, CDR1 is SEHNR, CDR2 FQNEAQ (reference sequence). Trimming removed 1 base from V and 7 bases from J, with 10 bases in between. In DNA, the CDR3 is TGTGCCAGCAGCTTAGTGGGGGAGGCGACCCAGTACTTC. Amino acids: CASSLVGEATQYF.

The CDR3 DNA reads as TGTGCTAGTGTCCCTTTTGGGTTCCAGGCTTTCTTT. This translates into CASVPFGFQAFF. V gene TRBV12-5 combines with J gene TRBJ1-1; D call uncertain. Germline V gene sequence: CDR1 LGHNT, CDR2 FRNRAP. The V gene lost 7 bases and the J gene lost 11 bases, with 17 bases spanning the gap. The CDR3 contains 12 residues.

This rearrangement joins TRBV19 to TRBJ2-1; D is ambiguous. From germline, CDR1 is LNHDA and CDR2 SQIVND (reference sequence). The CDR3 contains 16 residues. V lost 3 bases and J 2 bases, leaving 14 bases between the germline ends. In DNA form, the CDR3 reads TGTGCCAGTAGTATCGCAGCGCGAGGAACCTACAATGAGCAGTTCTTC. Translation gives CASSIAARGTYNEQFF.

This sequence joins TRBV20-1 and TRBJ1-5; 9 positions agree with TRBD1. Unmatched junction bases numbered 2, after V lost 1 base and J lost 7 bases. CDR1 and CDR2 from the germline V gene are DFQATT and SNEGSKA (reference sequence). This CDR3 contains 13 residues. As DNA, the CDR3 is TGCAGTGCTAGAGGACAGGGGGGGCAGCCCCAGCATTTT. Amino acid sequence: CSARGQGGQPQHF.

The chain joins TRBV29-1 to TRBJ2-2, with unresolved D. The germline gives CDR1 SQVTM, CDR2 ANQGSEA. The CDR3 extends over 11 amino acids. Trimming took 7 bases from V and 3 from J, leaving 6 bases between them. The CDR3 DNA reads TGCAGCGGGGTGGACACCGGGGAGCTGTTTTTT. As protein: CSGVDTGELFF.